A selection of T cell receptor beta chains follows, all from one sample in a study of blood T cell repertoires in COVID-19. The method was immunoSEQ multiplex PCR; TCRdb's version includes in-frame clones alone and lacks a portion of them. Of about 120,000 clones in the sample, 80% to 90% are singletons; the top ten hold just under 30%. Sequences were obtained from peripheral blood. The receptors stem from a woman in her seventies with acute or convalescent COVID-19. Each CDR3 is given with its conserved first and last residue. A D gene is named only where the DNA matches it firmly. Size tells how often a clone was seen (once, few, many) or the class of an expanded clone, and some rows leave it out.

>TRBJ1-1|-|TRBV5-1|-
TGCGCCAGCACCGTTTCGTTGAACACTGAAGCTTTCTTT
CASTVSLNTEAFF
>TRBJ2-1|-|TRBV28|-
TGTGCCAGCAGTCCCGACACATACAATGAGCAGTTCTTC
CASSPDTYNEQFF
>TRBJ1-2|-|TRBV12-3/TRBV12-4|TRBD1
TGTGCCAGCAGTTCGGGACAGCCCTATGGCTACACCTTC
CASSSGQPYGYTF
>TRBJ1-1|-|TRBV6-4|-
TGTGCCAGCAGTGTCTACAGGGACACTGAAGCTTTCTTT
CASSVYRDTEAFF
>TRBJ2-7|-|TRBV15|TRBD2
TGTGCCACCAGCAAACGGGAGGGGGGGGCCCTCCCCTACGAGCAGTACTTC
CATSKREGGALPYEQYF
>TRBJ2-7|-|TRBV11-3|TRBD1
TGTGCCAGCAGCTTGGTTCCCCCCGGACAGGGGGCTTACGAGCAGTACTTC
CASSLVPPGQGAYEQYF
>TRBJ1-1|few|TRBV27|TRBD1
TGTGCCAGCAGGGGCGCCCCAGGGGGCCGGACTGAAGCTTTCTTT
CASRGAPGGRTEAFF
>TRBJ2-1|-|TRBV2|-
TGTGCCAGCAGTTACAGGGCTGGGGGGGCCTACAATGAGCAGTTCTTC
CASSYRAGGAYNEQFF
>TRBJ1-2|-|TRBV3-1/TRBV3-2|-
TGTGCCAGCAGCCAAGATACCGCGGCGATTGGCTACACCTTC
CASSQDTAAIGYTF
>TRBJ2-5|-|TRBV19|-
TGTGCCAGTAGTACTGGAGGGGAATTGGTGGAGACCCAGTACTTC
CASSTGGELVETQYF
>TRBJ1-5|-|TRBV19|-
TGTGCCAGTAGTGTCCACTATAGCAATCAGCCCCAGCATTTT
CASSVHYSNQPQHF
>TRBJ1-1|-|TRBV25-1|TRBD1
TGTGCCAGCAGTGAATTAGGGGGCGTCACTGAAGCTTTCTTT
CASSELGGVTEAFF
>TRBJ2-1|once|TRBV1|-
TGCACCAGCAGCCAAGAAAGGAGGTGGGGGGAGAACAATGAGCAGTTCTTC
CTSSQERRWGENNEQFF
>TRBJ1-6|few|TRBV21-1|-
TGTGCCAGCAGCAAAGATCTGGAGCTCGGTTCACCCCTCCACTTT
CASSKDLELGSPLHF
>TRBJ1-2|-|TRBV4-1|TRBD1
TGCGCCAGCAGCCAAGATTTTGTAGGACAGGGTTCTGGGGGCTACACCTTC
CASSQDFVGQGSGGYTF
>TRBJ2-3|-|TRBV11-2|-
TGTGCCAGCAGCCCTGGAGGGGGCGGGGATACGCAGTATTTT
CASSPGGGGDTQYF
>TRBJ2-7|few|TRBV6-5|TRBD1
TGTGCCAGCAGTACCACAGGGGTAAGGGAGCAGTACTTC
CASSTTGVREQYF